This passage covers 11 T cell receptor beta chains from one sample sequenced in a study of CD8 T cells in ankylosing spondylitis (TCRdb year 2017). Library method: 5' RACE. Instrument used: Illumina HiSeq 2500. TCRdb trimmed the raw reads at Q25, called clones with MiXCR and kept productive beta chains. Each entry is one CDR3 protein sequence, shown with its most common DNA and genes. The sample table shows about 220,000 distinct CDR3 sequences, and roughly a tenth are seen once. In total, the top ten clones hold under 25% of the sample. Specimen: blood, either unsorted or a sorted T cell fraction (not recorded which). Receptors were obtained from a male donor with ankylosing spondylitis or in good health (not recorded which).

This clonotype was seen more than once but under ten times. The CDR3 DNA follows: TGTGCCAGCAGCTCCCCCTTCCCGGAGCAGTTCTTC. It specifies CASSSPFPEQFF. The chain joins TRBV7-9 to TRBJ2-1; no definite D call. CDR1 and CDR2 (germline): SEHNR, FQNEAQ (reference sequence). This CDR3 has 12 amino acids. Between the trimmed V and J ends, which lost 4 bases and 10 bases, there was a span of 11 bases.

The CDR3 coding sequence is TGTGCCAGCTCCCACGGGACAGGCCGACAGCCCCAGCATTTT. Its protein product is CASSHGTGRQPQHF. V is TRBV18 and J is TRBJ1-5; TRBD1 agrees at 8 bases. This CDR3 region has 14 residues. After removal of 6 bases from V and 7 bases from J, the junction contained 8 bases not matched to a gene. CDR1 KGHSH and CDR2 LQKENI come from the germline V gene.

This clonotype has ten or more counts. The rearrangement joins TRBV3-1 to TRBJ1-6; D remains unclear. The germline V gene has CDR1 LGHDT and CDR2 YNNKEL (reference sequence). CDR3 length: 16 amino acids. V dropped 4 bases and J dropped 7 bases, with 17 bases sitting between them. The CDR3 DNA is TGTGCCAGCAGCCTAGCAGTCACAGCCTCCAATTCACCCCTCCACTTT. Protein sequence: CASSLAVTASNSPLHF.

This sequence joins TRBV5-1 and TRBJ2-7, with D maybe TRBD1 (5 bases). Trimming shortened V by 4 bases and J by 2 bases, and 16 bases separated the two germline ends. Germline V gene lookup returns CDR1 SGHRS and CDR2 YFSETQ. The CDR3 extends over 15 amino acids. CDR3 coding DNA: TGCGCCAGCAGCCCGGACGGACAAAACACCTACGAGCAGTACTTC. This codes for CASSPDGQNTYEQYF.

For this clonotype: One end of the junction does not line up with germline, which may come from a read error. This chain uses TRBV12-3 or TRBV12-4 with TRBJ2-1, with 7 bases fitting TRBD1. CDR3 size: 13 residues. The DNA of the CDR3 is TGTGACAGCAGTTTTCAGGGGGACAATGAGCAGTTCTTC. It is translated as CDSSFQGDNEQFF.

This chain joins TRBV20-1 and TRBJ1-1; tentatively, D is TRBD1 (6 bases). This CDR3 contains 14 residues. Trimming took 8 bases from V and 6 from J, leaving 22 bases between them. CDR1 and CDR2 from the germline V gene are DFQATT and SNEGSKA (reference sequence). CDR3 sequence reads: CSTFRAGERSEAFF. In DNA form, the CDR3 reads TGCAGTACATTTCGGGCAGGGGAAAGGTCTGAAGCTTTCTTT.

This clonotype was seen many times. The V call is TRBV11-2, the J call TRBJ2-7; TRBD1 matches 7 bases. CDR1 and CDR2 from the germline V gene are SGHAT and FQNNGV. Germline trimming cut 5 bases from V and 0 bases from J; bases unmatched to any gene: 7. This CDR3 is built from 15 residues. This chain's CDR3 is CASSTYRGSSYEQYF. The CDR3 coding sequence is TGTGCCAGCAGCACTTACAGGGGCAGCTCCTACGAGCAGTACTTC.

This clonotype was seen repeatedly, ten times or more. The chain couples TRBV15 to TRBJ2-2; 7 nucleotides match TRBD2. The CDR3 extends over 18 amino acids. Germline V lookup: CDR1 LNHNV, CDR2 YYDKDF (reference sequence). V shed 1 base and J 2 bases; nucleotides not matched to a gene: 10. CDR3 residues: CATSRGQSGVTNTGELFF. CDR3 nucleotides: TGTGCCACCAGCAGAGGGCAAAGCGGGGTAACAAACACCGGGGAGCTGTTTTTT.

This clonotype appeared many times. This chain uses TRBV20-1 with TRBJ2-3; 8 nucleotides agree with TRBD1. Germline V gene lookup returns CDR1 DFQATT and CDR2 SNEGSKA (reference sequence). The CDR3 sequence is 15 residues long. V was clipped by 4 bases and J by 3 bases; unmatched bases: 9. Here the CDR3 DNA reads TGCAGTGCTACGACCAGGGGGCTCGGGACAGATACGCAGTATTTT. It is translated as CSATTRGLGTDTQYF.

The chain uses TRBV3-1 and TRBJ1-1; TRBD1 is a possible D gene (6 bases). Germline loops: CDR1 LGHDT, CDR2 YNNKEL (reference sequence). Trimming shortened V by 3 bases and J by 12 bases, and 14 bases separated the two germline ends. The CDR3 contains 12 residues. As DNA, the CDR3 is TGTGCCAGCAGCCAGGGGGCGTCCGTTTCTTTCTTT. Its translation: CASSQGASVSFF.

This clonotype was observed at least ten times. The chain employs TRBV9 and TRBJ2-1; D may be TRBD1 or TRBD2 (5 bases each). The germline CDR1 and CDR2 sequences are SGDLS and YYNGEE. The V end was cut by 3 bases, the J end by 8 bases, with 18 bases between. The CDR3 runs 15 residues. The CDR3 protein is CASSARDLGRDEQFF. The DNA of the CDR3 is TGTGCCAGCAGCGCCCGGGACCTGGGCAGGGATGAGCAGTTCTTC.